This T cell receptor beta chain appears in the sequencing data of a study of CD8 T cells in ankylosing spondylitis. Germline trimming cut 4 bases from V and 5 bases from J; bases unmatched to any gene: 3. Germline assignment: CDR1 KGHDR and CDR2 SFDVKD. The CDR3 consists of 15 residues. Using quantitative 5'-RACE with molecular barcodes, the authors made TCR beta libraries. TCRdb re-analysed the 5' RACE reads in MiXCR, keeping a single row per CDR3 protein. The sample contains some 140,000 distinct CDR3 sequences, approximately 7.3% of which appear only once. There are many counts of this clonotype. Source material: blood, either unsorted or a sorted T cell fraction (not recorded which). The V gene is TRBV24-1, the J gene TRBJ2-1; TRBD2 aligns across 11 bases. This receptor was taken from a female donor with ankylosing spondylitis or in good health (not recorded which). The CDR3 loop reads CATSDRGLADNEQFF. DNA for the CDR3: TGTGCCACCAGTGACCGGGGACTAGCGGACAATGAGCAGTTCTTC.